The entry below describes one T cell receptor beta chain. This entry comes from a study of blood T cell repertoires in COVID-19. This CDR3 is built from 14 residues. V lost 0 bases to trimming and J lost 3 bases, with 9 bases between them. Germline lookup yields CDR1 SGHTA and CDR2 FQGNSA. As processed by the authors: The assay estimated nucleated cells by amplifying reference gene primers. TCRdb's table, derived via immunoSEQ multiplex PCR, lists solely in-frame clones and lacks some. D and trimming come from the DNA, and the V and J calls and clone size come from that table. The repertoire includes 350,000 or so clones, around 89% of them detected once, and 6.5% sits in the top ten.

Sample: peripheral blood. The TCR comes from a man aged 18 to 30 with active or convalescent COVID-19. V and J are TRBV7-2 and TRBJ2-7; D ambiguous. In DNA form, the CDR3 reads TGTGCCAGCAGCTTAGCGCTGCGAGTCTACGAGCAGTACTTC. Translating gives CASSLALRVYEQYF.